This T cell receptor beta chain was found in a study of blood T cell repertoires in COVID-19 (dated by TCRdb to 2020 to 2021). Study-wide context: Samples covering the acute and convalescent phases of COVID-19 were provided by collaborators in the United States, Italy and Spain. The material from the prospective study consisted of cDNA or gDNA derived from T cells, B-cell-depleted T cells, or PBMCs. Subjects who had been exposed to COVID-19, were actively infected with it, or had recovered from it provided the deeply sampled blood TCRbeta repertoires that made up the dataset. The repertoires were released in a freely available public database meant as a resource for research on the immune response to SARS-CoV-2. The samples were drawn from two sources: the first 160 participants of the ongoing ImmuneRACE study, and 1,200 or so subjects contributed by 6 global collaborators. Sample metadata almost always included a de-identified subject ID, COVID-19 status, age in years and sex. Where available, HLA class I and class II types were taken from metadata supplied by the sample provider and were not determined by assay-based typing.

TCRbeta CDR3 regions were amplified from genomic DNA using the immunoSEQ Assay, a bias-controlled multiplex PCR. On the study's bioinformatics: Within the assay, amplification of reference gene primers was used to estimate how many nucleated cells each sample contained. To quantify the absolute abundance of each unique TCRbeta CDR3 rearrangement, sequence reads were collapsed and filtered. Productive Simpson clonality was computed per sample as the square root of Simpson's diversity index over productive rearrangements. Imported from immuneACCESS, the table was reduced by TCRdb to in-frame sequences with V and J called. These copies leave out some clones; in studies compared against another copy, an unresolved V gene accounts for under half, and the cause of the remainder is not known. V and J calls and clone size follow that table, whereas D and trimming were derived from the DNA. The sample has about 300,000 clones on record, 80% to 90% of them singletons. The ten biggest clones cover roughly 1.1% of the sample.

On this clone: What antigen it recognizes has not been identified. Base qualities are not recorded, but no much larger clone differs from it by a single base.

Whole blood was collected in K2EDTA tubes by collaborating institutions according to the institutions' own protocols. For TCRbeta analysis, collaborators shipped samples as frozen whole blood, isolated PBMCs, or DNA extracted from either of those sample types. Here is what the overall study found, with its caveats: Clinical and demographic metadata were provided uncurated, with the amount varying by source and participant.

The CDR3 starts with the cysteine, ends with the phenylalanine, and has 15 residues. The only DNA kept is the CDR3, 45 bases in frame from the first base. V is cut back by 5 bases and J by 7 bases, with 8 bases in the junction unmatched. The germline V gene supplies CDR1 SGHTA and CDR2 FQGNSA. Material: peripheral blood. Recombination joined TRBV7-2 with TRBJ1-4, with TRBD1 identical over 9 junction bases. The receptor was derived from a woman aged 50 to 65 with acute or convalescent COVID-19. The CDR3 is CASSLPGQGGEKLFF. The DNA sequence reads TGTGCCAGCAGCCTACCGGGACAGGGAGGTGAAAAACTGTTTTTT.